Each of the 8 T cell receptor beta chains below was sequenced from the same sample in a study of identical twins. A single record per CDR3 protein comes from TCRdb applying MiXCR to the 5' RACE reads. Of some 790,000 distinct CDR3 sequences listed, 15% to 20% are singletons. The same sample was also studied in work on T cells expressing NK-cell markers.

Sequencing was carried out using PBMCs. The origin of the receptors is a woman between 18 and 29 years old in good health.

CDR3 DNA: TGCGCCAGCAGCTTGGGCGCCGGGGGGGCCCCGGAGACCCAGTACTTC. This encodes CASSLGAGGAPETQYF. V usage is TRBV5-1 and J usage is TRBJ2-5, with 8 bases that match TRBD2. The CDR3 has 16 amino acids. The V segment lost 0 bases and the J segment 5 bases; nucleotides outside the gene matches: 9. From germline, CDR1 is SGHRS and CDR2 YFSETQ.

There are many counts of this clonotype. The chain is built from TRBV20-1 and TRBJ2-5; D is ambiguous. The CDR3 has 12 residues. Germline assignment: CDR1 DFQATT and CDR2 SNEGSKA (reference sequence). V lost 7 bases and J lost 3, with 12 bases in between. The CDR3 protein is CSVSKPKETQYF. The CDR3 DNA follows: TGCAGTGTGAGCAAGCCAAAAGAGACCCAGTACTTC.

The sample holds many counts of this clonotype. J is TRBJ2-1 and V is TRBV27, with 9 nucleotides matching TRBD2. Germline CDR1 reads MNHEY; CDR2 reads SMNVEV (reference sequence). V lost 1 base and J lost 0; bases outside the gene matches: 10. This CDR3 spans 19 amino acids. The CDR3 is CASSLFSGTSGHSYNEQFF. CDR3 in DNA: TGTGCCAGCAGTTTATTCTCGGGAACTAGCGGGCACTCCTACAATGAGCAGTTCTTC.

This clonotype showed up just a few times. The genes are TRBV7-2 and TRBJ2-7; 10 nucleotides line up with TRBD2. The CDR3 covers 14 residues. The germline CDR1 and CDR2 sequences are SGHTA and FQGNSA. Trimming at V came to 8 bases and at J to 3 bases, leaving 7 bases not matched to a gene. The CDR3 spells CASGAGGRNYEQYF. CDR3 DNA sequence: TGTGCCAGCGGAGCGGGAGGGAGAAACTACGAGCAGTACTTC.

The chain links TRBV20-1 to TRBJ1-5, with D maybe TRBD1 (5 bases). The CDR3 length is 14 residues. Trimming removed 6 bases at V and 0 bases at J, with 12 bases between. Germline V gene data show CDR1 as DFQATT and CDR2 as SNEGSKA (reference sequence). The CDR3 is CSAGGGYSNQPQHF. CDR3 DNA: TGCAGTGCGGGGGGGGGTTATAGCAATCAGCCCCAGCATTTT.

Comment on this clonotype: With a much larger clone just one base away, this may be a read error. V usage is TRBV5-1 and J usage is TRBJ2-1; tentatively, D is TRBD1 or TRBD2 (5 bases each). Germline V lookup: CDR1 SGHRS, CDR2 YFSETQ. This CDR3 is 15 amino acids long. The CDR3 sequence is CASSLAVGTYNKQFF. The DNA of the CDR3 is TGCGCCAGCAGCTTGGCGGTGGGGACCTACAATAAGCAGTTCTTC.

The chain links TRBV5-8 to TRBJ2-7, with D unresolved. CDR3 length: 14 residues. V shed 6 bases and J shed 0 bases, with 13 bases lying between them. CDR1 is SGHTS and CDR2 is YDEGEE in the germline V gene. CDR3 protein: CASTPGPSSYEQYF. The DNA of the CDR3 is TGTGCCAGCACCCCTGGTCCTAGCTCCTACGAGCAGTACTTC.

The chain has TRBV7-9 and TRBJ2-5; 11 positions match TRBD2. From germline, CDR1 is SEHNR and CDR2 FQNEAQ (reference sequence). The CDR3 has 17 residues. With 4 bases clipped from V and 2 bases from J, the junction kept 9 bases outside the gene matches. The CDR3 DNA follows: TGTGCCAGCAGCTCAGGAACTAGCGGGGGATGGCAAGAGACCCAGTACTTC. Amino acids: CASSSGTSGGWQETQYF.